The 20 T cell receptor beta chains below come from one sample, sequenced in a study of T cells in Graves' hyperthyroidism and ophthalmopathy. Researchers amplified the TCR beta CDR3 regions from RNA transcripts. An initial round of RT-PCR targeting the TCR CDR3 relied on the HTBI primer set. TCRdb fed the multiplex PCR reads into MiXCR, producing one record per CDR3 protein. The sample holds 650,000 to 750,000 distinct CDR3 sequences, less than 15% seen once. Sequencing input: blood. The receptors shown here come from a woman younger than 35 with Graves' hyperthyroidism.

This clonotype was observed many times. The J gene is TRBJ2-7, the V gene TRBV18; D remains unclear. The CDR3 runs 14 residues. CDR1 KGHSH and CDR2 LQKENI come from the germline V gene. V lost 6 bases and J lost 7, with 19 bases in between. The CDR3 nucleotides are TGTGCCAGCTCCAGATGGGAAAGTTCTCGGGAGCAGTACTTC. Protein product: CASSRWESSREQYF.

This clonotype was seen only a few times. The CDR3 sequence is CASSQDHRGGLAGGPEETQYF. For the CDR3, the DNA is TGCGCCAGCAGCCAAGATCATCGCGGAGGACTAGCGGGAGGGCCCGAAGAGACCCAGTACTTC. This chain links TRBV4-3 with TRBJ2-5; 15 positions match TRBD2. The junction had 14 bases not matched to a gene; V was cut back by 0 bases and J by 3 bases. CDR1 and CDR2 (germline): LGHNA, YSLEER. CDR3 length equals 21 residues.

This chain connects TRBV20-1 to TRBJ1-2; D is perhaps TRBD1 (6 bases). Between the trimmed V and J ends, which lost 6 bases and 1 base, there was a span of 12 bases. The CDR3 length is 13 residues. Germline V gene sequence: CDR1 DFQATT, CDR2 SNEGSKA (reference sequence). Here the CDR3 reads CSAKTGLNYGYTF. CDR3 nucleotides: TGCAGTGCCAAGACAGGTCTTAACTATGGCTACACCTTC.

The V and J genes are TRBV11-2 and TRBJ1-5; a weak D match, TRBD1 (6 bases). Per germline, CDR1 SGHAT and CDR2 FQNNGV. V lost 3 bases and J lost 5, with 11 bases in between. The length of the CDR3 is 14 residues. The CDR3 loop is CASSFQGRDQPQHF. The CDR3 region has the DNA TGTGCCAGCAGCTTTCAGGGGCGCGATCAGCCCCAGCATTTT.

This clonotype was picked up many times. The rearrangement uses TRBV28 and TRBJ1-2; D gene uncertain. The CDR3 loop spans 13 amino acids. Trimming shortened V by 6 bases and J by 1 base, and 9 bases separated the two germline ends. Looked up from germline, CDR1 is MDHEN and CDR2 is SYDVKM. The CDR3 protein is CASRNGVNYGYTF. For the CDR3, the DNA is TGTGCCAGCAGAAACGGGGTTAACTATGGCTACACCTTC.

This clonotype was picked up a small number of times. The rearrangement uses TRBV5-8 and TRBJ2-1; no reliable D call. The germline V and J ends were trimmed by 3 bases and 3 bases, with 16 bases remaining between them. Germline loops: CDR1 SGHTS, CDR2 YDEGEE. The length of the CDR3 is 16 residues. The CDR3: CASSWPVRTVYNEQFF. The CDR3 nucleotides read TGTGCCAGCAGCTGGCCCGTGAGGACGGTCTACAATGAGCAGTTCTTC.

In this sample, this clonotype turned up a few times. Since a much larger clone is just one base distant, this may be a read error. This rearrangement joins TRBV18 to TRBJ1-1; D is unresolved. Germline V lookup: CDR1 KGHSH, CDR2 LQKENI. This CDR3 contains 14 residues. As DNA, the CDR3 is TGTGCCAGCCCACCCCGTCGCGTGGAAACTGAAGCTTTCTTT. Protein product: CASPPRRVETEAFF.

This clonotype has ten or more counts. This chain links TRBV11-2 with TRBJ2-7; 7 nucleotides match TRBD2. With V trimmed by 6 bases and J by 4 bases, 15 bases remained unmatched. The CDR3 is 16 amino acids. The V gene's germline CDR1 is SGHAT and CDR2 FQNNGV. This CDR3 is CASRSEDGRPHYEQYF. The CDR3 bases are TGTGCCAGCAGATCTGAAGACGGGAGGCCCCATTACGAGCAGTACTTC.

This clonotype was counted at least ten times. This chain joins TRBV6-1 and TRBJ2-3; the match to TRBD2 covers 8 bases. Germline CDR1 and CDR2: MNHNS and SASEGT. The CDR3 consists of 14 residues. V shed 8 bases and J 3 bases; nucleotides not matched to a gene: 7. The CDR3 bases are TGTGCCAGCCTAACGGGAGGGCCTACAGATACGCAGTATTTT. Translating it yields CASLTGGPTDTQYF.

Ten or more counts support this clonotype. The rearrangement joins TRBV6-2 or TRBV6-3 to TRBJ2-7, with 10 bases aligning to TRBD1. The ends lost 6 bases at V and 2 bases at J; junction bases unmatched: 4. Germline CDR1 MNHEY, CDR2 SVGEGT. This CDR3 has 14 amino acids. In DNA, the CDR3 is TGTGCCAGCAGCAAGGGACAGGGGACCTACGAGCAGTACTTC. The encoded protein is CASSKGQGTYEQYF.

This clonotype was seen repeatedly, ten times or more. V is TRBV7-9 and J is TRBJ2-7; D possibly matches TRBD1 or TRBD2 (5 bases each). Germline CDR1 SEHNR, CDR2 FQNEAQ (reference sequence). The CDR3 loop spans 15 amino acids. V shed 3 bases and J shed 4 bases, with 16 bases lying between them. The CDR3 DNA follows: TGTGCCAGCAGCTTTAGAGCGGCAGGGAATTACGAGCAGTACTTC. Translated, it gives CASSFRAAGNYEQYF. Filled out from reference TRBV7-9 and TRBJ2-7, the complete variable domain reads DTGVSQNPRHKITKRGQNVTFRCDPISEHNRLYWYRQTLGQGPEFLTYFQNEAQLEKSRLLSDRFSAERPKGSFSTLEIQRTEQGDSAMYLCASSFRAAGNYEQYFGPGTRLTVT.

In its sample, this clonotype was seen many times. The CDR3 DNA reads as TGCAGTGCTAGAGATGACGGGCGGCACTCCTACAATGAGCAGTTCTTC. This sequence encodes CSARDDGRHSYNEQFF. The V gene is TRBV20-1, the J gene TRBJ2-1; D uncertain. There are 16 residues in the CDR3. The V and J ends lost 0 bases and 0 bases respectively, with 12 bases between them. Germline V CDR1 and CDR2: DFQATT, SNEGSKA (reference sequence).

This clonotype was seen at least ten times. This sequence joins TRBV3-1 and TRBJ2-6; a weak D match, TRBD2 (5 bases). Trimming pared 5 bases from V and 0 bases from J, leaving 5 bases between. CDR3 length equals 14 residues. Germline V gene data show CDR1 as LGHDT and CDR2 as YNNKEL (reference sequence). The CDR3 sequence is CASSTSSGANVLTF. CDR3 sequence (DNA): TGTGCCAGCAGCACTAGCTCTGGGGCCAACGTCCTGACTTTC.

This clonotype has at least ten counts. This chain joins TRBV13 and TRBJ2-1, with D unresolved. CDR3 length: 12 residues. Per the germline V gene, CDR1 is PRHDT and CDR2 is FYEKMQ (reference sequence). Trimming took off 5 bases at V and 8 bases at J, with 10 bases between the two ends. CDR3 sequence: CASSPLSDEQFF. DNA of the CDR3: TGTGCCAGCAGCCCACTCAGTGATGAGCAGTTCTTC.

This clonotype occurred many times. This chain links TRBV29-1 with TRBJ1-1, with D possibly being TRBD1 (5 bases). CDR1 SQVTM and CDR2 ANQGSEA come from the germline V gene. The germline V and J ends were trimmed by 1 base and 4 bases, with 10 bases remaining between them. This CDR3 contains 13 residues. The CDR3: CSVEVFQGTEAFF. The DNA for the CDR3 is TGCAGCGTTGAAGTATTCCAGGGCACTGAAGCTTTCTTT. The entire variable domain, with the rest obtained from reference TRBV29-1 and TRBJ1-1, is as follows: SAVISQKPSRDICQRGTSLTIQCQVDSQVTMMFWYRQQPGQSLTLIATANQGSEATYESGFVIDKFPISRPNLTFSTLTVSNMSPEDSSIYLCSVEVFQGTEAFFGQGTRLTVV.

This clonotype has at least ten counts. The chain carries TRBV2 and TRBJ1-5; D is uncertain. The CDR3 totals 14 residues. In germline, CDR1 is SNHLY, CDR2 FYNNEI. The V gene lost 3 bases and the J gene lost 6 bases, with 12 bases spanning the gap. The CDR3 DNA sequence: TGTGCCAGCAGTGACATACTCGGAGGTCAGCCCCAGCATTTT. Amino acids: CASSDILGGQPQHF.

This clonotype was picked up many times. The chain has TRBV2 and TRBJ2-3; 11 bases fit TRBD2. Germline loops: CDR1 SNHLY, CDR2 FYNNEI. V lost 6 bases to trimming and J lost 3 bases; unmatched junction nucleotides: 5. The CDR3 consists of 15 residues. CDR3 in amino acids: CASREWTSGTDTQYF. CDR3 nucleotides: TGTGCCAGCAGGGAATGGACTAGCGGGACAGATACGCAGTATTTT.

This clonotype was seen at least ten times. The genes are TRBV13 and TRBJ1-1; no clear D. The CDR3 extends over 12 amino acids. The germline CDR1 and CDR2 sequences are PRHDT and FYEKMQ (reference sequence). The V and J ends lost 3 bases and 11 bases respectively, with 13 bases between them. The DNA of the CDR3 is TGTGCCAGCAGCTTGGGGTCGAGACGGGCTTTCTTT. Amino acid sequence: CASSLGSRRAFF.

This clonotype appeared a few times. The gene calls are TRBV28 and TRBJ1-5; D might be TRBD1 (6 bases). The V end lost 0 bases, the J end lost 6 bases, and 18 bases lay between the germline ends. Germline-derived CDR1 and CDR2 are MDHEN and SYDVKM. The length of the CDR3 is 17 residues. Here the CDR3 reads CASSLWGDGGPPQPQHF. CDR3 coding DNA: TGTGCCAGCAGTTTATGGGGGGATGGGGGGCCTCCTCAGCCCCAGCATTTT.

This clonotype was found many times. The chain uses TRBV18 and TRBJ2-5; D gene ambiguous. Between the trimmed V and J ends, which lost 1 base and 1 base, there was a span of 10 bases. The CDR3 length is 15 residues. CDR1 is KGHSH, CDR2 LQKENI, per germline. The DNA of the CDR3 is TGTGCCAGCTCACCACAGCTGGGCCTCCAAGAGACCCAGTACTTC. Translating gives CASSPQLGLQETQYF.